These 11 T cell receptor beta chains came from one sample sequenced in a study of graft-versus-host responses after intestinal transplantation. The table came from immunoSEQ multiplex PCR; TCRdb's copy has only in-frame clones and leaves some out. The sample has almost 70,000 clones, approximately 92% seen once; the top ten hold approximately 6.9%. The sequenced sample was bone marrow, obtained roughly 780 days after intestinal transplantation. These receptor sequences come from a human patient who received an intestinal transplant, so some T cells may come from the graft donor.

The chain carries TRBV5-4 and TRBJ2-3; maybe TRBD2 (5 bases). The germline CDR1 and CDR2 sequences are SGHNT and YYREEE (reference sequence). Between the trimmed V and J ends, which lost 4 bases and 1 base, there was a span of 7 bases. The CDR3 is 13 amino acids. The chain's CDR3 is CASSPEGTDTQYF. The CDR3 nucleotides read TGTGCCAGCAGCCCGGAGGGCACAGATACGCAGTATTTT.

The CDR3, as DNA: TGTGCCAGCAGTTTAGTTCCGAGCTACGAGCAGTACTTC. As protein: CASSLVPSYEQYF. V gene TRBV6-1 combines with J gene TRBJ2-7; D unclear. CDR1 and CDR2 (germline): MNHNS, SASEGT. This CDR3 region has 13 residues. Trimming removed 5 bases at V and 3 bases at J, with 11 bases between.

CDR3 bases: TGTGCCAGCAGAAACTCCGAACGACAGGGGAAAAAATATGGCTACACCTTC. Translating gives CASRNSERQGKKYGYTF. The rearrangement links TRBV7-9 to TRBJ1-2, with 8 bases that match TRBD1. V shed 6 bases and J 5 bases; nucleotides not matched to a gene: 17. This CDR3 spans 17 amino acids. Germline loops: CDR1 SEHNR, CDR2 FQNEAQ (reference sequence).

CDR3 nucleotides: TGTGCCAGCAGTTTATATCCCCGACGGGAAGGTCCGGGTTCCTATAGCAATCAGCCCCAGCATTTT. Translated: CASSLYPRREGPGSYSNQPQHF. The chain has TRBV27 and TRBJ1-5; D ambiguous. The CDR3 is 22 amino acids. Between the trimmed V and J ends, which lost 1 base and 0 bases, there was a span of 28 bases. The germline V gene encodes CDR1 MNHEY and CDR2 SMNVEV (reference sequence).

The CDR3 protein is CAWSVVGSYEQYF. The CDR3 nucleotides are TGTGCCTGGAGTGTGGTGGGCTCCTACGAGCAGTACTTC. The V call is TRBV30, the J call TRBJ2-7, with no clear D. V shed 0 bases and J shed 0 bases, with 6 bases lying between them. CDR3 length equals 13 residues. CDR1 GTSNPN and CDR2 SVGIG come from the germline V gene (reference sequence).

The chain joins TRBV6-4 to TRBJ2-1; 7 nucleotides match TRBD2. The CDR3 totals 14 residues. Unmatched junction bases numbered 7, after V lost 2 bases and J lost 9 bases. Germline CDR1 and CDR2: MRHNA and SNTAGT. CDR3 coding DNA: TGTGCCAGCAGTGACCAGACTAGCTCTGGTGAGCAGTTCTTC. It yields the protein CASSDQTSSGEQFF.

This clone was seen once. The V call is TRBV10-2, the J call TRBJ2-3; D might be TRBD1 (6 bases). This CDR3 comprises 13 residues. The germline V gene has CDR1 WSHSY and CDR2 SAAADI. The V end was cut by 4 bases, the J end by 4 bases, with 9 bases between. The CDR3 is CASSGQGPDTQYF. The CDR3 DNA reads TGCGCCAGCAGTGGGCAGGGGCCAGATACGCAGTATTTT.

The chain links TRBV10-2 to TRBJ1-2; tentative D call: TRBD1 (5 bases). Germline loops: CDR1 WSHSY, CDR2 SAAADI. V was cut by 3 bases and J by 7 bases, with 15 bases left in between. This CDR3 comprises 14 residues. CDR3 sequence: CASSESEGSGGYTF. The CDR3 DNA is TGCGCCAGCAGTGAATCCGAGGGGTCTGGTGGCTACACCTTC.

The genes are TRBV7-9 and TRBJ2-7; the match to TRBD1 covers 7 bases. The length of the CDR3 is 15 residues. Germline V gene sequence: CDR1 SEHNR, CDR2 FQNEAQ (reference sequence). V gave up 5 bases and J gave up 3 bases; unmatched junction bases: 10. CDR3: CASSRSEQGLYEQYF. The DNA for the CDR3 is TGTGCCAGCAGCCGATCGGAACAGGGGCTCTACGAGCAGTACTTC.

This clone was seen just once. An end of the junction does not agree with germline; a read error may underlie this. The CDR3 loop is CASSLTGGSSHEQYF. In DNA, the CDR3 is TGTGCCAGCAGCCTAACCGGCGGGAGCTCCCACGAGCAGTACTTC. The V and J genes are TRBV7-3 and TRBJ2-5; 7 bases align to TRBD2. The J call may be mistaken, given a closer DNA end match to TRBJ2-7. This CDR3 comprises 15 residues. Germline values: CDR1 SGHTA, CDR2 FQGTGA.

There are a few counts of this clone. The chain carries TRBV30 and TRBJ1-6, with D uncertain. V lost 0 bases and J 7 bases, leaving 7 bases between the germline ends. Germline values: CDR1 GTSNPN, CDR2 SVGIG (reference sequence). The CDR3 runs to 13 residues. The chain's CDR3 is CAWSVLNNSPLHF. CDR3 bases: TGTGCCTGGAGTGTTTTAAACAATTCACCCCTCCACTTT.